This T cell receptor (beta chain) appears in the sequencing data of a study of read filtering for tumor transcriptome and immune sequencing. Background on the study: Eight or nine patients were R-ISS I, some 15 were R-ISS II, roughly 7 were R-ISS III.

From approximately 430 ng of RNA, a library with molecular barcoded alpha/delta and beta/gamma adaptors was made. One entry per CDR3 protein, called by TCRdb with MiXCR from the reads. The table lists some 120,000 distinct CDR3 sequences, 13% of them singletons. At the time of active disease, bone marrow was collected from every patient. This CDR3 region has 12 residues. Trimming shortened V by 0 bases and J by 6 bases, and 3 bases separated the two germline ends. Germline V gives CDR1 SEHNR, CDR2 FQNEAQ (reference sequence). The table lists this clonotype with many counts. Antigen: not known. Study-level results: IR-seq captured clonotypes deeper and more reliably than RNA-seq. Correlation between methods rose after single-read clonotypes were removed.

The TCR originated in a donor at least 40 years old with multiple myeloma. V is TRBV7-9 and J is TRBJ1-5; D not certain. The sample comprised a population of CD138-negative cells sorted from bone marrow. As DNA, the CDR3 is TGTGCCAGCAGCTTAGCGTCTCAGCCCCAGCATTTT. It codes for CASSLASQPQHF.